This T cell receptor (beta chain) was recorded in a study of T cells in Graves' hyperthyroidism and ophthalmopathy. Stability of Graves' hyperthyroidism was defined as absent ophthalmopathy progression within 18 months. Reasons for excluding patients were uncontrolled infection, other autoimmune disease, pregnancy or lactation. Thyroid ultrasound, orbital computed tomography, clinical symptoms, and serum thyroxine and TRAb underpinned diagnoses. Template material for amplifying TCR beta CDR3 regions consisted of RNA transcripts. Researchers ran a first-round RT-PCR on the TCR CDR3 using the HTBI primer set. TCRdb fed the multiplex PCR reads into MiXCR, producing one record per CDR3 protein. This table holds about 740,000 distinct CDR3 sequences, 14% found once. The sample holds many counts of this clonotype. Sample: blood. The clonotype was recovered from a woman in her late teens or twenties with Graves' hyperthyroidism.

CDR3: CATSRDGTSGFYEQYF. The DNA of the CDR3 is TGTGCCACCAGCAGAGATGGAACTAGCGGCTTCTACGAGCAGTACTTC. This chain links TRBV15 with TRBJ2-7; 8 bases align to TRBD2. V shed 0 bases and J 3 bases; nucleotides not matched to a gene: 7. The CDR3 is 16 residues long. CDR1 LNHNV and CDR2 YYDKDF come from the germline V gene (reference sequence).